This T cell receptor beta chain appears in the sequencing data of a study of blood T cell repertoires in COVID-19. Study context: The cDNA or gDNA used as material had been derived from T cells, B-cell-depleted T cells, or PBMCs.

Germline CDR1 reads MNHNS; CDR2 reads SASEGT. CDR3 length: 14 residues. Trimming took 0 bases from V and 7 from J; bases not matched to a gene: 4. The table came from immunoSEQ multiplex PCR; TCRdb's copy has only in-frame clones and leaves some out. This sample has 70,000 to 90,000 clones, with around nine tenths found just once. This receptor was obtained from a man older than 75 with active or convalescent COVID-19. Sequencing was performed on peripheral blood. V and J are TRBV6-1 and TRBJ1-2; 8 bases align to TRBD1. DNA for the CDR3: TGTGCCAGCAGTGAAGCGCGGACAGGGAGTGGCTACACCTTC. It is translated as CASSEARTGSGYTF.